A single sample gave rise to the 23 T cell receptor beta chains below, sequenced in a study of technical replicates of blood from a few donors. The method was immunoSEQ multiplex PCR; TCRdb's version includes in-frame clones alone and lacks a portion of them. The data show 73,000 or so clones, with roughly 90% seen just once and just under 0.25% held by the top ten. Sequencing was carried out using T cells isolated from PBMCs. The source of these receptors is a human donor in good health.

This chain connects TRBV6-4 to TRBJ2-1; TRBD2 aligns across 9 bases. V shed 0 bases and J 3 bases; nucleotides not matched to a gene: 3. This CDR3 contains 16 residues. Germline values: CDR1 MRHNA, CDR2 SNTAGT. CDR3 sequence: CASSDSAGGDYNEQFF. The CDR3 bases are TGTGCCAGCAGTGACTCAGCGGGAGGTGACTACAATGAGCAGTTCTTC.

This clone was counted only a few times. CDR3 nucleotides: TGTGCCAGCAGCTTAACGGCAGGGGGGATTAATTCACCCCTCCACTTT. Translated: CASSLTAGGINSPLHF. The chain joins TRBV7-3 to TRBJ1-6, with 7 bases fitting TRBD1. The CDR3 is made up of 16 amino acids. CDR1 and CDR2 from the germline V gene are SGHTA and FQGTGA. Trimming cost V 0 bases and J 6 bases; bases outside gene matches: 5.

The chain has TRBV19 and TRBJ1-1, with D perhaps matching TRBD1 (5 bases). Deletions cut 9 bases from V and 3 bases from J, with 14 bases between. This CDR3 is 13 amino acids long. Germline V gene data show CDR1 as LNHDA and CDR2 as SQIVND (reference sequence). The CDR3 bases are TGTGCCAGCCGGACAAGATACGACACTGAAGCTTTCTTT. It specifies CASRTRYDTEAFF.

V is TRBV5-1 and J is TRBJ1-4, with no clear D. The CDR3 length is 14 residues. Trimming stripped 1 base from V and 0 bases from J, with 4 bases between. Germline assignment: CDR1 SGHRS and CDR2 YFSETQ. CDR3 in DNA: TGCGCCAGCAGCTTGACAGCAACTAATGAAAAACTGTTTTTT. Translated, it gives CASSLTATNEKLFF.

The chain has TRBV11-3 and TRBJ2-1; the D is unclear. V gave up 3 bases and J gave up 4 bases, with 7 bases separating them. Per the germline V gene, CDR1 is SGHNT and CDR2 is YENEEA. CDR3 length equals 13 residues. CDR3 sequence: CASSFGQYNEQFF. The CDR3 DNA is TGTGCCAGCAGCTTTGGCCAGTACAATGAGCAGTTCTTC.

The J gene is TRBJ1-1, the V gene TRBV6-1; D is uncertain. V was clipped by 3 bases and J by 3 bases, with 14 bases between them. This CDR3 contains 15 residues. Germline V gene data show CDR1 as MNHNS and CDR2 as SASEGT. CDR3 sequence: CASSEVMAAYTEAFF. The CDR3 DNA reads TGTGCCAGCAGTGAGGTGATGGCGGCCTACACTGAAGCTTTCTTT.

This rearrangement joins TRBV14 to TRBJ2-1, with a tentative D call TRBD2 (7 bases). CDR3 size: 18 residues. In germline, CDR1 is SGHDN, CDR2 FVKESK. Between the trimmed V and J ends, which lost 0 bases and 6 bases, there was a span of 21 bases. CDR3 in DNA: TGTGCCAGCAGCCAAGATGGCCGGGGGGCTGGGTTGTTCAATGAGCAGTTCTTC. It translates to CASSQDGRGAGLFNEQFF.

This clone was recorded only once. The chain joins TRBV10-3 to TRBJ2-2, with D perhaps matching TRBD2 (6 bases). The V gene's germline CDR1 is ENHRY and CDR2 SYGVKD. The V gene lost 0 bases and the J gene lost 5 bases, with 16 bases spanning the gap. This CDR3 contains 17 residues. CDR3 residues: CAISESFWRVSTGELFF. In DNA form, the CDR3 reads TGTGCCATCAGTGAGTCGTTTTGGAGGGTCTCAACCGGGGAGCTGTTTTTT.

The CDR3 is CASSQRKGDFYEQYF. The CDR3 DNA reads TGTGCCAGCAGTCAAAGAAAAGGGGACTTCTACGAGCAGTACTTC. This chain links TRBV27 with TRBJ2-7; TRBD2 might be the D (6 bases). The V gene lost 5 bases and the J gene lost 3 bases, with 17 bases spanning the gap. The CDR3 is 15 residues long. CDR1 and CDR2 (germline): MNHEY, SMNVEV (reference sequence).

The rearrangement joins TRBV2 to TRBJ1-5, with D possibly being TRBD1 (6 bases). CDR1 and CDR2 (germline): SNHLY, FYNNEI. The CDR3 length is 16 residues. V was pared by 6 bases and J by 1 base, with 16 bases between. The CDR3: CASSKTGESSNQPQHF. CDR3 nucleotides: TGTGCCAGCAGCAAGACAGGTGAGTCCAGCAATCAGCCCCAGCATTTT.

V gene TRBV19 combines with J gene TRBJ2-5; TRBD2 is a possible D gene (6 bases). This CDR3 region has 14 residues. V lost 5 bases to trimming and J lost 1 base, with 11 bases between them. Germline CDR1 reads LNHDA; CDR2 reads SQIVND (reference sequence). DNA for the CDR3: TGTGCCAGTAGTCGCCGGGACTCCCAAGAGACCCAGTACTTC. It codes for CASSRRDSQETQYF.

The CDR3 region is CASSSLRALGGTGELFF. CDR3 bases: TGTGCCAGCAGCTCCCTCCGAGCCCTTGGGGGGACCGGGGAGCTGTTTTTT. The gene calls are TRBV7-9 and TRBJ2-2; D is perhaps TRBD2 (6 bases). There are 17 residues in the CDR3. Germline loops: CDR1 SEHNR, CDR2 FQNEAQ (reference sequence). V was trimmed by 4 bases and J by 5 bases, leaving 20 bases between them. The entire variable domain, with the rest obtained from reference TRBV7-9 and TRBJ2-2, is as follows: DTGVSQNPRHKITKRGQNVTFRCDPISEHNRLYWYRQTLGQGPEFLTYFQNEAQLEKSRLLSDRFSAERPKGSFSTLEIQRTEQGDSAMYLCASSSLRALGGTGELFFGEGSRLTVL.

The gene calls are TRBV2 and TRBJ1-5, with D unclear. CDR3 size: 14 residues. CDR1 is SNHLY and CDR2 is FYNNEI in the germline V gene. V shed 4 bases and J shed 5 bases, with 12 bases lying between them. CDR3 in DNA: TGTGCCAGCAGTGTTAAAGCCAGCGATCAGCCCCAGCATTTT. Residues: CASSVKASDQPQHF.

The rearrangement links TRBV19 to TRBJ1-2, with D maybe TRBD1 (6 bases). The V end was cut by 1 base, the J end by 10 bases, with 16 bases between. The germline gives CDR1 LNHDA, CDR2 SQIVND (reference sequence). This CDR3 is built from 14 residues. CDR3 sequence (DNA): TGTGCCAGTAGTATAGGGGGGACAAGAAATGACTACACCTTC. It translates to CASSIGGTRNDYTF.

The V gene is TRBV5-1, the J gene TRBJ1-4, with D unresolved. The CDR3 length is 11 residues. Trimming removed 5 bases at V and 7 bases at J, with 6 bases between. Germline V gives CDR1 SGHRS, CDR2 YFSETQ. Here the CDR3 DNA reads TGCGCCAGCAGGAGAGGTGAAAAACTGTTTTTT. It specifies CASRRGEKLFF.

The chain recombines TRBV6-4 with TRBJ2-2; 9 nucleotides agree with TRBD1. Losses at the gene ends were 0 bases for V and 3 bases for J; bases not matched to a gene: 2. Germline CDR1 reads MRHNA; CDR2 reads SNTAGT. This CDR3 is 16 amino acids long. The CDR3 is CASSDSRQGDTGELFF. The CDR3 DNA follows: TGTGCCAGCAGTGACTCTAGACAGGGGGACACCGGGGAGCTGTTTTTT.

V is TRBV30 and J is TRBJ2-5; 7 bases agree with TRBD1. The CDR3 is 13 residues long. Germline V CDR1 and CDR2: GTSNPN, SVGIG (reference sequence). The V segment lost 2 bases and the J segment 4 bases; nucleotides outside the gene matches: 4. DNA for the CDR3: TGTGCCTGGAGTACGGGACAGCTAGAGACCCAGTACTTC. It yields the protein CAWSTGQLETQYF.

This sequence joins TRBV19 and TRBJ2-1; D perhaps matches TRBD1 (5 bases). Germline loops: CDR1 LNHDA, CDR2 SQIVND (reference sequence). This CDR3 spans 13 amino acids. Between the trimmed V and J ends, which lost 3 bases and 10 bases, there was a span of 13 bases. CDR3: CASSIISREEQFF. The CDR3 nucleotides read TGTGCCAGTAGTATTATTAGCAGGGAAGAGCAGTTCTTC. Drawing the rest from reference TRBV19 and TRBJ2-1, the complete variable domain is DGGITQSPKYLFRKEGQNVTLSCEQNLNHDAMYWYRQDPGQGLRLIYYSQIVNDFQKGDIAEGYSVSREKKESFPLTVTSAQKNPTAFYLCASSIISREEQFFGPGTRLTVL.

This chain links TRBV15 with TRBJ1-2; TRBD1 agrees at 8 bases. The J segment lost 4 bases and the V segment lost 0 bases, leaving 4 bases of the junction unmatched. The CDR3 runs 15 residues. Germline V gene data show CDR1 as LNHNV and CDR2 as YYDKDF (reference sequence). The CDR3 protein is CATSRDRTGGYGYTF. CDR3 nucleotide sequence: TGTGCCACCAGCAGAGATCGAACAGGGGGCTATGGCTACACCTTC.

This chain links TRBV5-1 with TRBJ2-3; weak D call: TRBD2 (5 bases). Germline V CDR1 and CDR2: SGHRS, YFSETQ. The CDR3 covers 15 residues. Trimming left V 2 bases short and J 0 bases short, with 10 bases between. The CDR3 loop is CASSLEGSSTDTQYF. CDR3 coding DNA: TGCGCCAGCAGCTTAGAGGGATCTAGCACAGATACGCAGTATTTT.

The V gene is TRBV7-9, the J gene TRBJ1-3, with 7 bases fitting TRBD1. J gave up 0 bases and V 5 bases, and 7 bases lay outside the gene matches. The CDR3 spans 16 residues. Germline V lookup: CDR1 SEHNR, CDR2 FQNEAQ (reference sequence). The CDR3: CASSLGQPNSGNTIYF. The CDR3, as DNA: TGTGCCAGCAGCCTGGGACAGCCCAACTCTGGAAACACCATATATTTT.

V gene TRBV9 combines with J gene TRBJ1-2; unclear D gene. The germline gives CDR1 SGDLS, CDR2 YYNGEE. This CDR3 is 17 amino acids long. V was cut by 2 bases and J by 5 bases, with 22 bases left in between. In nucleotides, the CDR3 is TGTGCCAGCAGCGTCTCCGCCACGCGGGAGGTTGGGTATGGCTACACCTTC. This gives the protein CASSVSATREVGYGYTF. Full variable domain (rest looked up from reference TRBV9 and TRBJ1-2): DSGVTQTPKHLITATGQRVTLRCSPRSGDLSVYWYQQSLDQGLQFLIQYYNGEERAKGNILERFSAQQFPDLHSELNLSSLELGDSALYFCASSVSATREVGYGYTFGSGTRLTVV.

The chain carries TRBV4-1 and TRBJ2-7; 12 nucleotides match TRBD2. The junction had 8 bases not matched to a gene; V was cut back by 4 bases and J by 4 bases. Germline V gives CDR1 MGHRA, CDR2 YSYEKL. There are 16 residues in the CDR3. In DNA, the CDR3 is TGCGCCAGCAGCCCCGACGGGCTAGCGGGGGGGTACGAGCAGTACTTC. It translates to CASSPDGLAGGYEQYF.